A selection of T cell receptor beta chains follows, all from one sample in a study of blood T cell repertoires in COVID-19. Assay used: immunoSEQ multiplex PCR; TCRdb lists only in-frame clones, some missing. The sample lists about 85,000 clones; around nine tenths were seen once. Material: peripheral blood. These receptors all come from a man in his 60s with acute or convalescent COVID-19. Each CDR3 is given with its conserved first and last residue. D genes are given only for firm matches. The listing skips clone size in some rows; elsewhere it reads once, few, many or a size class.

cdr3_aa: CASTPQGSHEQYF
cdr3_nt: TGTGCCAGCACCCCACAGGGATCCCACGAGCAGTACTTC
d_call: .
j_call: TRBJ2-7
clone_size: .
v_call: TRBV6-2/TRBV6-3

cdr3_aa: CASSSRVDNSPLHF
cdr3_nt: TGTGCCAGCAGCTCCAGGGTTGATAATTCACCCCTCCACTTT
d_call: .
j_call: TRBJ1-6
clone_size: .
v_call: TRBV11-2

cdr3_aa: CASSRGMNTEAFF
cdr3_nt: TGTGCCAGCAGCAGAGGCATGAACACTGAAGCTTTCTTT
d_call: .
j_call: TRBJ1-1
clone_size: .
v_call: TRBV5-8

cdr3_aa: CAWSATGYSNQPQHF
cdr3_nt: TGTGCCTGGAGTGCGACAGGGTATAGCAATCAGCCCCAGCATTTT
d_call: TRBD1
j_call: TRBJ1-5
clone_size: .
v_call: TRBV30

cdr3_aa: CASSQETETQYF
cdr3_nt: TGTGCCAGTTCACAGGAGACAGAGACCCAGTACTTC
d_call: .
j_call: TRBJ2-5
clone_size: .
v_call: TRBV19

cdr3_aa: CASSEARGGETQYF
cdr3_nt: TGTGCCAGCAGTGAAGCGCGGGGGGGGGAGACCCAGTACTTC
d_call: TRBD2
j_call: TRBJ2-5
clone_size: .
v_call: TRBV6-1

cdr3_aa: CASSPTGQRFKNAEAFF
cdr3_nt: TGTGCCAGCAGCCCCACGGGACAGAGATTCAAGAATGCTGAAGCTTTCTTT
d_call: TRBD1
j_call: TRBJ1-1
clone_size: .
v_call: TRBV11-2

cdr3_aa: CASSSGQGDNTEAFF
cdr3_nt: TGTGCCAGCAGCTCTGGACAGGGAGATAACACTGAAGCTTTCTTT
d_call: TRBD1
j_call: TRBJ1-1
clone_size: .
v_call: TRBV5-8

cdr3_aa: CASSEEGRAQETQYF
cdr3_nt: TGTGCCAGCAGTGAGGAGGGCAGGGCTCAAGAGACCCAGTACTTC
d_call: .
j_call: TRBJ2-5
clone_size: once
v_call: TRBV2

cdr3_aa: CASSSRNYGYTF
cdr3_nt: TGTGCCAGCAGTTCCCGTAACTATGGCTACACCTTC
d_call: .
j_call: TRBJ1-2
clone_size: .
v_call: TRBV6-5

cdr3_aa: CSVTGGAGANVLTF
cdr3_nt: TGCAGCGTTACAGGGGGCGCGGGGGCCAACGTCCTGACTTTC
d_call: TRBD1
j_call: TRBJ2-6
clone_size: .
v_call: TRBV29-1

cdr3_aa: CASSLVQISGGEYNEQFF
cdr3_nt: TGTGCCAGCAGCTTAGTTCAGATTAGCGGGGGCGAGTACAATGAGCAGTTCTTC
d_call: TRBD2
j_call: TRBJ2-1
clone_size: once
v_call: TRBV7-6

cdr3_aa: CASSTNRGQPNYGYTF
cdr3_nt: TGTGCCAGCAGCACGAACAGGGGCCAACCTAACTATGGCTACACCTTC
d_call: TRBD1
j_call: TRBJ1-2
clone_size: .
v_call: TRBV6-2/TRBV6-3

cdr3_aa: CGGQGNENSPLHF
cdr3_nt: TGTGGCGGACAGGGCAATGAGAATTCACCCCTCCACTTT
d_call: TRBD1
j_call: TRBJ1-6
clone_size: .
v_call: TRBV11-2

cdr3_aa: CASSQVSSGELFF
cdr3_nt: TGTGCCAGCAGCCAAGTATCGTCCGGGGAGCTGTTTTTT
d_call: .
j_call: TRBJ2-2
clone_size: .
v_call: TRBV3-1/TRBV3-2

cdr3_aa: CASSPGQGAFSEQYF
cdr3_nt: TGTGCCAGCAGTCCCGGACAGGGGGCTTTTTCCGAGCAGTACTTC
d_call: TRBD1
j_call: TRBJ2-7
clone_size: .
v_call: TRBV6-5

cdr3_aa: CAWSTDRVALGTEAFF
cdr3_nt: TGTGCCTGGAGTACCGACAGGGTAGCTTTAGGCACTGAAGCTTTCTTT
d_call: TRBD1
j_call: TRBJ1-1
clone_size: .
v_call: TRBV30